The T cell receptor beta chain described here comes from a study of blood T cell repertoires in COVID-19. Whole-study context: The origin of the acute and convalescent COVID-19 samples was the United States, Italy and Spain. PBMCs, B-cell-depleted T cells, or T cells provided the cDNA or gDNA that made up the material.

In the original workflow: Nucleated cell number was recorded as an estimate derived from reference gene primer amplification. TCRdb's table, derived via immunoSEQ multiplex PCR, lists solely in-frame clones and lacks some. The DNA was the basis for D and trimming; V, J and clone size are from that table. Among 35,000 to 50,000 clones listed, 80% to 90% were seen once. V was pared by 4 bases and J by 3 bases, with 3 bases of the junction left unmatched. CDR3 size: 15 residues. CDR1 MNHEY and CDR2 SMNVEV come from the germline V gene (reference sequence). The chain employs TRBV27 and TRBJ2-1; 10 nucleotides agree with TRBD2. This receptor was taken from a woman in her forties with acute or convalescent COVID-19. Sequencing used peripheral blood. CDR3 protein: CASSSTSGNYNEQFF. The CDR3, as DNA: TGTGCCAGCAGTTCAACTAGCGGGAACTACAATGAGCAGTTCTTC.